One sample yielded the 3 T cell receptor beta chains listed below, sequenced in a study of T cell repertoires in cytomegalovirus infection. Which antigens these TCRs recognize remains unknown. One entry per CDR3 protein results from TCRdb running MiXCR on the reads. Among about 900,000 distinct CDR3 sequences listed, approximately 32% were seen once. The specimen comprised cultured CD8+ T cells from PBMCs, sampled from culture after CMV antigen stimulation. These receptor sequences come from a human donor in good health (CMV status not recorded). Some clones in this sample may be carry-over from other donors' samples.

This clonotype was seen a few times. The CDR3 DNA reads as TGTGCCAGCAGCTTAGATATGACAGAGGCGACTGAAGCTTTCTTT. This encodes CASSLDMTEATEAFF. The chain recombines TRBV11-2 with TRBJ1-1; a possible D gene is TRBD1 (5 bases). The CDR3 loop spans 15 amino acids. V lost 0 bases, J lost 5 bases, and 13 bases lay in between. The V gene's germline CDR1 is SGHAT and CDR2 FQNNGV.

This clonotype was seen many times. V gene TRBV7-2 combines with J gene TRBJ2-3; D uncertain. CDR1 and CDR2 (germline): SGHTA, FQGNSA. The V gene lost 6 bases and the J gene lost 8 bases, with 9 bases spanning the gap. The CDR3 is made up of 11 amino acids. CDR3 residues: CASSSSGTQYF. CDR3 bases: TGTGCCAGCAGTTCTAGTGGTACGCAGTATTTT.

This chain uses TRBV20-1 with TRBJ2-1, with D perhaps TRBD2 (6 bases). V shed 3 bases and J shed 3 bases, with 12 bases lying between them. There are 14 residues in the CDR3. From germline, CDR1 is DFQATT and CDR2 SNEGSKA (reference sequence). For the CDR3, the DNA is TGCAGTGCTAGGACTAGAGCTCGCTACAATGAGCAGTTCTTC. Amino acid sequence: CSARTRARYNEQFF.